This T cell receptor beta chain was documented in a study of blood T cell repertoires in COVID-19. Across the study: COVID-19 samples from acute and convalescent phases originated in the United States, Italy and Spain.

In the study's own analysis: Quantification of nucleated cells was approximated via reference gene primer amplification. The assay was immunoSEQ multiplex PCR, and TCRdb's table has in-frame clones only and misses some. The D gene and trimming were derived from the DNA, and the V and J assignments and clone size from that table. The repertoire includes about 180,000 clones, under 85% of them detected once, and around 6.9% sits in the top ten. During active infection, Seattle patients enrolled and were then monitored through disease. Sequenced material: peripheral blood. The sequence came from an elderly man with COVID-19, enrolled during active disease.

The CDR3 sequence is CASSLRGDGISGNTIYF. The CDR3 coding sequence is TGCGCCAGCAGCCTCAGGGGGGACGGCATCTCTGGAAACACCATATATTTT. The V call is TRBV4-1, the J call TRBJ1-3, with TRBD1 matching 7 bases. The V segment lost 4 bases and the J segment 0 bases; nucleotides outside the gene matches: 9. This CDR3 has 17 residues. Germline CDR1 reads MGHRA; CDR2 reads YSYEKL.